These 2 T cell receptor beta chains came from one sample sequenced in a study of cytomegalovirus exposure and HLA in healthy donors (dated 2017 in TCRdb). Libraries were constructed by the immunoSEQ multiplex PCR assay. For the multiplex PCR, a mixture combining 60 forward primers for TCR Vbeta segments and 13 reverse primers for TCR Jbeta segments was used. TCRdb provides this immuneACCESS table in a form limited to in-frame rearrangements. Some clones are lacking; in checked studies, under half of them reflect an unresolved V gene, and why the rest are absent is not known. The sample records about 89,000 clones, 85% of which are singletons. The top ten clones comprise around 7.4% of the sample. Sequencing was carried out using PBMCs. These receptor sequences come from a man in his forties in good health and CMV-seropositive.

This sequence joins TRBV14 and TRBJ2-7; D perhaps matches TRBD2 (6 bases). The CDR3 extends over 15 amino acids. From germline, CDR1 is SGHDN and CDR2 FVKESK. V was cut by 1 base and J by 4 bases, with 14 bases left in between. DNA of the CDR3: TGTGCCAGCAGCCAAGTTGGGGGGAATAGGTACGAGCAGTACTTC. Translated, it gives CASSQVGGNRYEQYF.

In its sample, this clone was seen once. The V gene is TRBV28, the J gene TRBJ2-5, with a tentative D call TRBD1 (5 bases). V lost 3 bases and J lost 3, with 11 bases in between. There are 14 residues in the CDR3. Germline values: CDR1 MDHEN, CDR2 SYDVKM. In DNA form, the CDR3 reads TGTGCCAGCAGTTTTTTCGGCAGGGAAGAGACCCAGTACTTC. Encoded protein: CASSFFGREETQYF.